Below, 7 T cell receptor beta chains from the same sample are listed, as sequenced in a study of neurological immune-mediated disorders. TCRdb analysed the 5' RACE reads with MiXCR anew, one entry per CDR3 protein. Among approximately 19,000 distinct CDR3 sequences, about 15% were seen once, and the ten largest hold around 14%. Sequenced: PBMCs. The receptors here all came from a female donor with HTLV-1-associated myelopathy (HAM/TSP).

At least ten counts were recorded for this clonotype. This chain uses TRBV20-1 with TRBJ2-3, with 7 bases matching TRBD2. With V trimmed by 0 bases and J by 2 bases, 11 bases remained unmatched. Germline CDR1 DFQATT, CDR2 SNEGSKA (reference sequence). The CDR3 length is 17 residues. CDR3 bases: TGCAGTGCTAGAGAGGTTCGGGGAGCGGGAAACACAGATACGCAGTATTTT. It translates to CSAREVRGAGNTDTQYF.

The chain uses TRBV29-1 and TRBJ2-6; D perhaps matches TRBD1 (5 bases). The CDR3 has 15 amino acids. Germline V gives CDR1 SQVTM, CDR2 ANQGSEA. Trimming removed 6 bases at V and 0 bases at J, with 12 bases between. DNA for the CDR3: TGCAGCGTCCTACAGGCAAGCTCTGGGGCCAACGTCCTGACTTTC. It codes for CSVLQASSGANVLTF.

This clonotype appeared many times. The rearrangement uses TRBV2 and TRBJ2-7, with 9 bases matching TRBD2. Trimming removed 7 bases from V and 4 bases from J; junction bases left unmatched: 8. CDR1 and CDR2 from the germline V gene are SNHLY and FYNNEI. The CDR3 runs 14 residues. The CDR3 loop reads CASTISGGSYEQYF. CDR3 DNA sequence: TGTGCCAGCACTATTAGCGGGGGCTCGTACGAGCAGTACTTC.

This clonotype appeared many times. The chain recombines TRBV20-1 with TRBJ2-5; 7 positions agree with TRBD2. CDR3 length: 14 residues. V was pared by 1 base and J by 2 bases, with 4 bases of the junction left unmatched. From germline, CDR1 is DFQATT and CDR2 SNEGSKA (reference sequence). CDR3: CSARVTAGQETQYF. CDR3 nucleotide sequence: TGCAGTGCTAGAGTGACAGCGGGACAAGAGACCCAGTACTTC.

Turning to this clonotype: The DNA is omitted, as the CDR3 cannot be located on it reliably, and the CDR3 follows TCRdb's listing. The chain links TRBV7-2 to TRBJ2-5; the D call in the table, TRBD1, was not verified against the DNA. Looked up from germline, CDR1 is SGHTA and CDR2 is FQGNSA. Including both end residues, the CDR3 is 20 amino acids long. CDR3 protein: CASSFYICSARGRAQETQYF.

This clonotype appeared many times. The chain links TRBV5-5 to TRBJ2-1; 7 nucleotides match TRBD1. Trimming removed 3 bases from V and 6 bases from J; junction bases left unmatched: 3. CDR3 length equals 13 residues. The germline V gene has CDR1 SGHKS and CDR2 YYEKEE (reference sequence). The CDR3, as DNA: TGTGCCAGCAGCTGGGACAGACCCAATGAGCAGTTCTTC. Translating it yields CASSWDRPNEQFF.

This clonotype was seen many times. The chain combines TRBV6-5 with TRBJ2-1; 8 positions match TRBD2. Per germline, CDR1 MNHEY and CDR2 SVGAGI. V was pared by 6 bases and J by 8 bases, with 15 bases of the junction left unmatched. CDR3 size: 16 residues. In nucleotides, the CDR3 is TGTGCCAGCAGCCCCGTTTGGAGCGGGAGCGTCTATGAGCAGTTCTTC. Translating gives CASSPVWSGSVYEQFF.